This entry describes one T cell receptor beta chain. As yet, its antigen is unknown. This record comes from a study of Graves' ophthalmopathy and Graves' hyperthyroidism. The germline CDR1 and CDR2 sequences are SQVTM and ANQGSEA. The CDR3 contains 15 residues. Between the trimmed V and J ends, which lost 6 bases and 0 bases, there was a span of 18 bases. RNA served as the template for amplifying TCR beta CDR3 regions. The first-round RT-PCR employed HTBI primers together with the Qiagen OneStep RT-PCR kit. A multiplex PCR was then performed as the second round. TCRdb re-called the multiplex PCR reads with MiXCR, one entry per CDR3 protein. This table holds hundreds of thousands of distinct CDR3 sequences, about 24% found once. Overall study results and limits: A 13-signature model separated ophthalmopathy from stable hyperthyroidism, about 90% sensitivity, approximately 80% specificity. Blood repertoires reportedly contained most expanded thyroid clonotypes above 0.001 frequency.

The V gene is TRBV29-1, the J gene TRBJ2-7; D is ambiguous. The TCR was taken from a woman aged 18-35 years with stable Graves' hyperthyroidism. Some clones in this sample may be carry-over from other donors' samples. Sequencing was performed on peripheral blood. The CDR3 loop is CSVSPSTPSSYEQYF. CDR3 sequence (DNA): TGCAGCGTCTCACCCTCGACCCCCAGCTCCTACGAGCAGTACTTC.